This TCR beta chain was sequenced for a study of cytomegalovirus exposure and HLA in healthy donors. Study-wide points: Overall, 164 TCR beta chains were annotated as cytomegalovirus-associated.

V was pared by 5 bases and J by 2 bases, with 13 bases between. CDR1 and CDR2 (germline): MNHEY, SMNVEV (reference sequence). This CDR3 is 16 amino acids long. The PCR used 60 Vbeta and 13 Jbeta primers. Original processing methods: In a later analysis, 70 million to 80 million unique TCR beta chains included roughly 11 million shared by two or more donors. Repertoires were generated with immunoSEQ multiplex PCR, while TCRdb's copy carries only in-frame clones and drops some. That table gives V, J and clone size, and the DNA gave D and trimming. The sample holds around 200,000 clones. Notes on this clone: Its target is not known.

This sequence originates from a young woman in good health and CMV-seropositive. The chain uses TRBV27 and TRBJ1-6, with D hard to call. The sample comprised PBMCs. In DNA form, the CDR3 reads TGTGCCAGCAGTCAACAAATGAGGGCCTATAATTCACCCCTCCACTTT. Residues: CASSQQMRAYNSPLHF.